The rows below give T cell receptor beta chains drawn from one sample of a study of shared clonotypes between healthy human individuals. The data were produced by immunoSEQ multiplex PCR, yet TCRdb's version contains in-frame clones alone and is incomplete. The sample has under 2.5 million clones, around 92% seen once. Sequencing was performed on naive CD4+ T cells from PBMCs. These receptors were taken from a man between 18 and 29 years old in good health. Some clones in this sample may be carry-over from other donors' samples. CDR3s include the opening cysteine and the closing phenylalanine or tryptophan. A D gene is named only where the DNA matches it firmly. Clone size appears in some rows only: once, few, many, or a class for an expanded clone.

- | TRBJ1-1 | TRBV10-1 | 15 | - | CASSESSPWGTEAFF | TGCGCCAGCAGTGAGTCGAGTCCTTGGGGGACTGAAGCTTTCTTT
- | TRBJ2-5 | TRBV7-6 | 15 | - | CASSFLTGGGETQYF | TGTGCCAGCAGCTTCCTGACGGGGGGCGGAGAGACCCAGTACTTC
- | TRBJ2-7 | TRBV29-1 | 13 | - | CSVKAQVRGEQYF | TGCAGCGTTAAAGCTCAGGTCAGGGGCGAGCAGTACTTC
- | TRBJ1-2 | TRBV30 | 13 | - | CAWSVFSGDDYTF | TGTGCCTGGAGTGTTTTTTCCGGAGATGACTACACCTTC
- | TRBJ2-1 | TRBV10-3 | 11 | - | CAISEGREQFF | TGTGCCATCAGCGAGGGGCGAGAGCAGTTCTTC
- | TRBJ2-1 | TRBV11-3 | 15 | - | CASSEEGTLYNEQFF | TGTGCCAGCAGCGAAGAAGGGACCCTTTACAATGAGCAGTTCTTC
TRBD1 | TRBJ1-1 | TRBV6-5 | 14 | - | CASSKQTGTTEAFF | TGTGCCAGCAGTAAACAGACAGGGACCACTGAAGCTTTCTTT
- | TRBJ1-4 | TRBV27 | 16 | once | CASSPVSRVWVEKLFF | TGTGCCAGCAGTCCAGTCAGCCGGGTTTGGGTTGAAAAACTGTTTTTT
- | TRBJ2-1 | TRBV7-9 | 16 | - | CASSPPGGLGYNEQFF | TGTGCCAGCAGCCCCCCCGGGGGGCTAGGATACAATGAGCAGTTCTTC
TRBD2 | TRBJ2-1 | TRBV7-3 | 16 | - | CASSLFGLAGVDEQFF | TGTGCCAGCAGCTTATTTGGACTAGCGGGAGTGGATGAGCAGTTCTTC
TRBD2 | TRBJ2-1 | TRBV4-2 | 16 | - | CASSLFTSGTYNEQFF | TGTGCCAGCAGCCTTTTCACTAGCGGCACCTACAATGAGCAGTTCTTC
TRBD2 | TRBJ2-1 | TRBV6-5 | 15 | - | CASMPGLAGYNEQFF | TGTGCCAGCATGCCGGGACTAGCGGGTTACAATGAGCAGTTCTTC
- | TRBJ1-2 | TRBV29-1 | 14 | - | CSAEVGRVRDGYTF | TGCAGCGCCGAGGTCGGCAGGGTTAGGGATGGCTACACCTTC
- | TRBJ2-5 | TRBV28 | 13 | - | CASRVGGQETQYF | TGTGCCAGCAGGGTAGGGGGACAAGAGACCCAGTACTTC
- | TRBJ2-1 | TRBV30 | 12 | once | CAWSVSGNEQFF | TGTGCCTGGAGTGTTTCGGGCAATGAGCAGTTCTTC
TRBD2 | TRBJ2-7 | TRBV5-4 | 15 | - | CASSSGAGPTYEQYF | TGTGCCAGCAGCTCCGGAGCGGGACCAACCTACGAGCAGTACTTC
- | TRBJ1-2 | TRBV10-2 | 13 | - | CASSEGTIYGYTF | TGCGCCAGCAGTGAAGGGACAATCTATGGCTACACCTTC
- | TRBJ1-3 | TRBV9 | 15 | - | CASSPDSGAQGTIYF | TGTGCCAGCAGCCCCGATTCTGGGGCGCAGGGCACCATATATTTT
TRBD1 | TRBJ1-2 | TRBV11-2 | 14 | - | CASTGTGDNYGYTF | TGTGCCAGCACCGGGACAGGGGATAACTATGGCTACACCTTC
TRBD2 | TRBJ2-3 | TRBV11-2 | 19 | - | CASSLVSASGRGPADTQYF | TGTGCCAGCAGCTTAGTATCGGCTAGCGGGAGGGGGCCCGCAGATACGCAGTATTTT
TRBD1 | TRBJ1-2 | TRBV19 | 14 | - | CASIRTGGGYGYTF | TGTGCCAGTATTCGGACAGGGGGAGGCTATGGCTACACCTTC
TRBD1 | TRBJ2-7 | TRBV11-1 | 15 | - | CASSPGQGDTYEQYF | TGTGCCAGCAGCCCGGGACAGGGGGACACCTACGAGCAGTACTTC
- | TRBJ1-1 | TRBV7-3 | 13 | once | CASSSGVNTEAFF | TGTGCCAGCAGTTCAGGGGTGAACACTGAAGCTTTCTTT
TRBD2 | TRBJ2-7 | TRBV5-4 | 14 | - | CASSPGLGTYEQYF | TGTGCCAGCAGCCCGGGACTAGGAACCTACGAGCAGTACTTC
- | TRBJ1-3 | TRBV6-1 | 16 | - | CASSEPGEPSGNTIYF | TGTGCCAGCAGTGAACCAGGGGAACCCTCCGGAAACACCATATATTTT
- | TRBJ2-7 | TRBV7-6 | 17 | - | CASSLREPRDTDYEQYF | TGTGCCAGCAGCTTACGTGAACCGCGGGACACCGACTACGAGCAGTACTTC
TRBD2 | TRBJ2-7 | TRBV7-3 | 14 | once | CASSLGLAGSEQYF | TGTGCCAGCAGCTTGGGACTAGCGGGAAGCGAGCAGTACTTC
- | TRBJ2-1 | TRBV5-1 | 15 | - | CASSSVRGSYNEQFF | TGCGCCAGCAGCTCTGTACGGGGGTCCTACAATGAGCAGTTCTTC
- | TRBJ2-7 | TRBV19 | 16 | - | CASSIVGTFPSYEQYF | TGTGCCAGTAGTATAGTAGGGACATTTCCCTCCTACGAGCAGTACTTC
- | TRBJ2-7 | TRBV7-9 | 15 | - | CASSRIRDGPYEQYF | TGTGCCAGCAGCCGGATCCGGGACGGACCCTACGAGCAGTACTTC
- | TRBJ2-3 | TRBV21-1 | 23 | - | CASSKDMRADSPCVGRRTDTQYF | TGTGCCAGCAGCAAAGATATGAGGGCGGATTCACCTTGTGTTGGTAGACGGACAGATACGCAGTATTTT
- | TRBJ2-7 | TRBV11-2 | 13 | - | CASSYGGSDEQYF | TGTGCCAGCAGCTATGGGGGCAGCGACGAGCAGTACTTC
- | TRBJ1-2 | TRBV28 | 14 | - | CASSLLRVLRGYTF | TGTGCCAGCAGTTTGCTCAGGGTTTTGAGGGGCTACACCTTC
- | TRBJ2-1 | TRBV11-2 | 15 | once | CASSRQFTSYNEQFF | TGTGCCAGCAGCCGACAGTTTACCTCCTACAATGAGCAGTTCTTC
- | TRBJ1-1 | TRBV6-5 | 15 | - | CASSYSTRSNTEAFF | TGTGCCAGCAGTTACTCGACACGCTCGAACACTGAAGCTTTCTTT
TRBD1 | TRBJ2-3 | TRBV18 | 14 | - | CASSSGTGTDTQYF | TGTGCCAGCTCATCGGGGACAGGCACAGATACGCAGTATTTT
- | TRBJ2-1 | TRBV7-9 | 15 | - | CASRPRRTSYNEQFF | TGTGCCAGCAGACCCCGTCGGACATCCTACAATGAGCAGTTCTTC
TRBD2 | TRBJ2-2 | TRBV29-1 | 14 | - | CSVRAGPGTGELFF | TGCAGCGTCCGAGCGGGGCCGGGCACCGGGGAGCTGTTTTTT
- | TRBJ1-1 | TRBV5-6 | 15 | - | CASSLRGNRNTEAFF | TGTGCCAGCAGCTTGAGAGGGAATCGTAACACTGAAGCTTTCTTT
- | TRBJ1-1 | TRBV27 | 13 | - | CASSPTLQGRAFF | TGTGCCAGCAGTCCCACCTTACAGGGAAGAGCTTTCTTT
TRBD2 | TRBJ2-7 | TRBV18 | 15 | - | CASSPRLAGGLEQYF | TGTGCCAGCTCACCAAGACTAGCGGGAGGACTCGAGCAGTACTTC
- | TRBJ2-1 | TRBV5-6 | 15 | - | CASSLRRILGNEQFF | TGTGCCAGCAGCTTAAGAAGGATACTTGGGAATGAGCAGTTCTTC
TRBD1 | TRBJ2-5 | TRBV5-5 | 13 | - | CASSPGQGETQYF | TGTGCCAGCAGCCCCGGACAGGGGGAGACCCAGTACTTC
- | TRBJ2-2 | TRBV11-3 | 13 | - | CASSATVAGELFF | TGTGCCAGCAGCGCAACAGTGGCCGGGGAGCTGTTTTTT
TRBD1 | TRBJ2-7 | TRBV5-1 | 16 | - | CASSSSSGTGNYEQYF | TGCGCCAGCAGCTCAAGTTCCGGGACAGGGAACTACGAGCAGTACTTC
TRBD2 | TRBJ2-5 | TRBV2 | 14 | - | CASSGLAGAETQYF | TGTGCCAGCAGCGGACTAGCGGGAGCAGAGACCCAGTACTTC
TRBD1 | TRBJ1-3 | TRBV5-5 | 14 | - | CASSEGAFGNTIYF | TGTGCCAGCAGCGAGGGGGCCTTCGGAAACACCATATATTTT
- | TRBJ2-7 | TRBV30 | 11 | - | CAWSVEGEQYF | TGTGCCTGGAGTGTTGAAGGAGAGCAGTACTTC
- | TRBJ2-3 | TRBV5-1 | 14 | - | CASSRRVDTDTQYF | TGCGCCAGCAGCCGGCGGGTGGACACAGATACGCAGTATTTT
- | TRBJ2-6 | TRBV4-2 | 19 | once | CASSSPWLGGSSGANVLTF | TGTGCCAGCAGCTCCCCATGGTTAGGTGGGTCGTCTGGGGCCAACGTCCTGACTTTC
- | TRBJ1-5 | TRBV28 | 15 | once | CASRTTTGGNQPQHF | TGTGCCAGCAGGACTACGACAGGCGGCAATCAGCCCCAGCATTTT